This TCR beta chain is drawn from a study of PD-L1 blockade in urothelial cancer. Whole-study context: Prior regimens of chemotherapy numbered 0 to 3 per patient. Timepoints chosen for blood analysis were 3 weeks (second dose) and 6 weeks after treatment start.

This clone appeared once. Its matching antigen is unknown. Every PCR was spiked with synthetic TCR analog templates. Profiled with immunoSEQ multiplex PCR; TCRdb holds only in-frame clones, not every one. The sample gives about 81,000 clones, 85% of which show up once; about 6.7% is in the top ten. Specified time point: pretreatment peripheral blood. V trimming: 4 bases; J trimming: 6 bases; junction bases outside the gene matches: 4. The CDR3 runs 16 residues. The germline V gene has CDR1 PRHDT and CDR2 FYEKMQ (reference sequence). Findings of the study overall: Durable-benefit cases showed more tumor-associated blood clone expansion at 3 weeks.

This chain uses TRBV13 with TRBJ2-2, with 14 bases that match TRBD2. This TCR was recovered from a middle-aged man with urothelial cancer. The sequencing here drew on PBMCs, taken around atezolizumab (anti-PD-L1) treatment. For the CDR3, the DNA is TGTGCCAGCAGCTCGGGACTAGCGGGAGCTTCCGGGGAGCTGTTTTTT. This sequence encodes CASSSGLAGASGELFF.